Sequencing of this T cell receptor beta chain was carried out in a study of shared clonotypes between healthy human individuals (dated by TCRdb to 2018 to 2021). Regarding the study in general: Two women and a few men aged 18 to 49 years were included in the cohort. Between about 0.9 and 10 billion PBMCs per donor were obtained by leukapheresis. For each donor, CD4 naive and CD4 memory were each run on three plates, CD8 naive on two plates, and CD8 memory on one plate. To estimate repertoire size and how much clonotype sharing occurs between individuals, the study deeply sequenced the blood TCR repertoires of 4 to 6 healthy adults. To increase sequencing depth and limit assay-specific biases, TCR repertoire library preparation and sequencing were carried out by different laboratories using diverse techniques.

Results the study describes overall, beyond this receptor: Sharing across a few donors was observed for about 4.8% of naive CD4, over 3% of naive CD8, roughly 2.3% of memory CD4, and about 0.4% of memory CD8 clonotypes. Incomplete sequencing was indicated by rarefaction of sorted-subset datasets, despite the large sequencing depth. Because the study included only a small number of donors, the genetic and exposure-history diversity represented was limited. Compared with non-shared clonotypes, clonotypes shared by all four sorted-subset donors had higher generation probabilities. Only blood was sampled, and tissue TCR repertoires likely differ from those in blood. Larger estimated clonotype richness was generally found for naive subsets than for memory subsets. Pairwise subsampling indicated that sequencing depth was expected to affect the degree of clonotype sharing among donors.

TCR CDR3 regions were amplified from genomic DNA by multiplex PCR using the deep immunoSEQ assay. Extracted genomic DNA from each cell subset was distributed evenly across all wells of several immunoSEQ 96-well plates, and each plate was treated as a replicate. For sorted subsets, each replicate PCR was loaded with approximately 200 ng genomic DNA, equivalent to about 30,000 T cell genomes. The purified libraries were quantified using a Qubit 3.0 fluorometer, sized with a Bioanalyzer 2100, and then quantified again using the KAPA Library Quantification kit. Each immunoSEQ 96-well plate was sequenced on its own single-read 150-cycle Illumina NextSeq 550 flow cell. Processing in the source paper ran as follows. Because the immunoSEQ output included only junctional sequences and no quality scores, the filtering could not be the same as the filtering used for full-length reads. Sequences were annotated with PyIR, a Python wrapper for IgBLAST v1.9, and V/J genes and CDR3 were assigned using IMGT germline references. Reads were removed for weak V/J assignments (E-value above 1e-6), missing CDR3, stop codons, out-of-frame junctions, or ambiguous translated residues. V3J clonotypes were defined as sequences sharing the same inferred V gene, J gene, and CDR3 amino acid sequence. Percentage overlap between repertoires was calculated by dividing the number of shared unique clonotypes by the size of the smaller repertoire. Richness of each repertoire was evaluated using RTK rarefaction, the Chao1 estimator, and Recon v2.1 estimates of unobserved clonotypes. Generation probabilities for all TCRbeta clonotypes obtained by the gDNA method from four donors were computed using OLGA. TCRdb took this table from immuneACCESS and kept in-frame rearrangements with V and J called. Such tables lack part of the clones; where checked against another copy, unresolved V genes explain under half of the gap, and the rest is unexplained. D and trimming come from the DNA, and the V and J calls and clone size come from that table. The sample table shows some 660,000 clones, and around 73% are seen once. About 1.8% of the sample belongs to the ten largest clones.

The donors were healthy, HIV-negative adults who had no recently reported acute infections or vaccinations. Every donor was a Caucasian adult residing in Nashville, Tennessee, USA. CD4+ T cells were enriched by magnetic negative selection, after which naive cells were positively selected on CD45RA and the negative fraction was taken as the memory subset. Blood was obtained by leukapheresis, after which PBMCs were separated by Ficoll-Histopaque density gradient centrifugation and cryopreserved in liquid nitrogen vapor phase. Analytical flow cytometry was used to check the purity and quantity of every magnetically sorted T cell population. Genomic DNA was isolated from each sorted fraction and quantified by UV absorbance on a Nanodrop 2000c. As concerns this clone: Its antigen target is currently unknown. The record has no base qualities; no much larger clone is one base away.

Trimming at the junction amounts to 0 bases on V and 2 bases on J, and the germline ends lie 8 bases apart. CDR3 length: 14 amino acids, cysteine to phenylalanine. Kept here is only the CDR3 DNA, which spans 42 bases and is read in frame from base 1. Looking up the germline V gene yields CDR1 MDHEN and CDR2 SYDVKM. The chain employs TRBV28 and TRBJ2-7, and the D gene may be TRBD2, 5 bases matching. The sequence came from a woman in her 30s in good health. Material for sequencing was memory CD4+ T cells sorted from blood. The sample's cell subset or site label is to be understood as: CD45RA-negative fraction. The CDR3 in this case is CASSLWGETYEQYF. The bases are TGTGCCAGCAGTTTATGGGGAGAGACCTACGAGCAGTACTTC.